Listed below are T cell receptor beta chains from one sample, sequenced in a study of blood T cells in healthy people across ages. Using its own MiXCR run on the 5' RACE reads, TCRdb lists one record per CDR3 protein. The data hold some 700,000 distinct CDR3 sequences, with 20% to 25% observed a single time. The sequenced material came from blood. These receptors all come from a man in his 70s in good health. Each CDR3 is given with its conserved first and last residue. Fields, in order: V gene, clone size, D gene, J gene, CDR3 DNA, CDR3 protein. A D gene is named only where the DNA matches it firmly. Clone sizes are given selectively: once, few, many, or a class where the clone is expanded.

v_call: TRBV7-9; clone_size: -; d_call: -; j_call: TRBJ2-5; cdr3_nt: TGTGCCAGCATTCCCCCCCGATCGGCAGCGGCGCAAGAGACCCAGTACTTC; cdr3_aa: CASIPPRSAAAQETQYF
v_call: TRBV14; clone_size: few; d_call: -; j_call: TRBJ1-1; cdr3_nt: TGTGCCAGCAGCCAAGATGCGGTCGCGGTTGGGTCTGAAGCTTTCTTT; cdr3_aa: CASSQDAVAVGSEAFF
v_call: TRBV28; clone_size: -; d_call: -; j_call: TRBJ2-7; cdr3_nt: TGTGCCAGCAGTTTTTTGAGGGGACCCTACGAGCAGTACTTC; cdr3_aa: CASSFLRGPYEQYF
v_call: TRBV19; clone_size: few; d_call: -; j_call: TRBJ1-2; cdr3_nt: TGTGCCAGTAGCGTGCAACCGTCCGAGCTATTTCTTGGCTACACCTTC; cdr3_aa: CASSVQPSELFLGYTF
v_call: TRBV20-1; clone_size: -; d_call: -; j_call: TRBJ2-5; cdr3_nt: TGCAGTGCGGGCCCGCGGGTTCCAGAGACCCAGTACTTC; cdr3_aa: CSAGPRVPETQYF
v_call: TRBV2; clone_size: -; d_call: -; j_call: TRBJ1-6; cdr3_nt: TGTGCCAGCAGTGATCGAGTCGGGCTTGGTTCACCCCTCCACTTT; cdr3_aa: CASSDRVGLGSPLHF
v_call: TRBV12-3/TRBV12-4; clone_size: many; d_call: -; j_call: TRBJ2-5; cdr3_nt: TGTGCCAGCAGTTCCATGGGGCGGGGGACCCAGTACTTC; cdr3_aa: CASSSMGRGTQYF
v_call: TRBV5-1; clone_size: many; d_call: TRBD1; j_call: TRBJ2-4; cdr3_nt: TGCGCCAGCAGCTTGACCGGGACAGCGAAAAACATTCAGTACTTC; cdr3_aa: CASSLTGTAKNIQYF
v_call: TRBV6-2/TRBV6-3; clone_size: many; d_call: TRBD2; j_call: TRBJ2-1; cdr3_nt: TGTGCCAGCAGTCAACGGCGGGGGGCGATCAATGAGCAGTTCTTC; cdr3_aa: CASSQRRGAINEQFF
v_call: TRBV20-1; clone_size: few; d_call: -; j_call: TRBJ1-6; cdr3_nt: TGCAGTGCCAGGGCAGGCTGGGATAATTCACCCCTCCACTTT; cdr3_aa: CSARAGWDNSPLHF
v_call: TRBV29-1; clone_size: many; d_call: -; j_call: TRBJ2-7; cdr3_nt: TGCAGCGCCCTAGGGGATTTGTACGAGCAGTACTTC; cdr3_aa: CSALGDLYEQYF
v_call: TRBV10-3; clone_size: few; d_call: -; j_call: TRBJ2-7; cdr3_nt: TGTGCCATCAGTGAGGACACCTACTACGAGCAGTACTTC; cdr3_aa: CAISEDTYYEQYF
v_call: TRBV20-1; clone_size: few; d_call: -; j_call: TRBJ1-2; cdr3_nt: TGCAGTGCTCGACAGTTTTCGGTTGGCTACACCTTC; cdr3_aa: CSARQFSVGYTF
v_call: TRBV7-6; clone_size: -; d_call: -; j_call: TRBJ2-3; cdr3_nt: TGTGCCAGCAGCCTTAGCACATATACGCAGTATTTT; cdr3_aa: CASSLSTYTQYF
v_call: TRBV3-1; clone_size: -; d_call: TRBD2; j_call: TRBJ2-2; cdr3_nt: TGTGCCAGCAGCCCGTTTAGCGGGGGCCACACCGGGGAGCTGTTTTTT; cdr3_aa: CASSPFSGGHTGELFF
v_call: TRBV5-1; clone_size: few; d_call: TRBD1; j_call: TRBJ1-1; cdr3_nt: TGCGCCAGCAGCTCGACCAGGACAGGGAATGTCGCTGAAGCTTTCTTT; cdr3_aa: CASSSTRTGNVAEAFF
v_call: TRBV4-3; clone_size: -; d_call: -; j_call: TRBJ2-4; cdr3_nt: TGCGCCGGCAGCCAATGGTGGGGTACCGCCAAAAACATTCAGTACTTC; cdr3_aa: CAGSQWWGTAKNIQYF
v_call: TRBV10-3; clone_size: few; d_call: TRBD2; j_call: TRBJ2-5; cdr3_nt: TGTGCCACCGCAGAGCGGGAGTTAAGAGAGACCCAGTACTTC; cdr3_aa: CATAERELRETQYF
v_call: TRBV10-3; clone_size: -; d_call: -; j_call: TRBJ2-1; cdr3_nt: TGTGCCATCAGTGCCGGAGCCTCCTCCTACAATGAGCAGTTCTTC; cdr3_aa: CAISAGASSYNEQFF
v_call: TRBV28; clone_size: -; d_call: -; j_call: TRBJ2-5; cdr3_nt: TGTGCCAGCAGTCTAAGAAACCGGGAGACCCAGTACTTC; cdr3_aa: CASSLRNRETQYF
v_call: TRBV5-5; clone_size: few; d_call: -; j_call: TRBJ1-1; cdr3_nt: TGTGCCAGCAGCTTGGGTCTGAGGAACACTGAAGCTTTCTTT; cdr3_aa: CASSLGLRNTEAFF
v_call: TRBV20-1; clone_size: many; d_call: -; j_call: TRBJ1-1; cdr3_nt: TGCAGTGCTAGGGGCAGACTGAACACTGAAGCTTTCTTT; cdr3_aa: CSARGRLNTEAFF
v_call: TRBV6-2/TRBV6-3; clone_size: -; d_call: -; j_call: TRBJ2-7; cdr3_nt: TGTGCCAGCAGCCCCGGGTGGAGCAACTACGAGCAGTACTTC; cdr3_aa: CASSPGWSNYEQYF
v_call: TRBV12-3/TRBV12-4; clone_size: few; d_call: -; j_call: TRBJ2-2; cdr3_nt: TGTGCCAGCAGTTTAGCATGGGACTTCAACACCGGGGAGCTGTTTTTT; cdr3_aa: CASSLAWDFNTGELFF
v_call: TRBV29-1; clone_size: -; d_call: -; j_call: TRBJ2-1; cdr3_nt: TGCAGCGTTGAAGAGGGGGCACGGGAGCAGTTCTTC; cdr3_aa: CSVEEGAREQFF
v_call: TRBV20-1; clone_size: few; d_call: -; j_call: TRBJ1-4; cdr3_nt: TGCAGTAGCCAGGGATCTAATGAAAAACTGTTTTTT; cdr3_aa: CSSQGSNEKLFF
v_call: TRBV7-9; clone_size: -; d_call: -; j_call: TRBJ2-5; cdr3_nt: TGTGCCAGCAGCTCGCACTCGGGTCAAGAGACCCAGTACTTC; cdr3_aa: CASSSHSGQETQYF